This TCR beta chain was identified in a study of T cells after yellow fever vaccination. Study-level findings and limits: Most primary-vaccination clones reappeared after the booster (about 97% CD4, about 88% CD8).

On this clonotype itself: Its antigen is not identified.

Germline assignment: CDR1 LGHNA and CDR2 YNFKEQ. V was clipped by 0 bases and J by 5 bases; unmatched bases: 10. The CDR3 length is 18 residues. TCRdb re-called the 5' RACE reads through MiXCR, storing one row per CDR3 protein. Here the sample spans 450,000 to 650,000 distinct CDR3 sequences, 21% being singletons. The input for sequencing was PBMCs, taken 20 to 25 days after the first yellow fever vaccination. This chain connects TRBV4-2 to TRBJ2-1; 10 nucleotides line up with TRBD2. The origin of this receptor is a man between 18 and 35 years old who received the YFV17D yellow fever vaccine. The CDR3 is CASSQDGLAGAIDNEQFF. The DNA for the CDR3 is TGTGCCAGCAGCCAAGATGGGCTAGCGGGGGCAATAGACAATGAGCAGTTCTTC.